The 31 T cell receptor beta chains listed next were all sequenced from one sample in a study of early T cells in non-severe SARS-CoV-2 infection. TCRdb recomputed calls from the 5' RACE reads with MiXCR, one row per CDR3 protein. The table has 74,000 or so distinct CDR3 sequences, approximately 10% seen once. The sequencing input was whole blood. The source is an adult who was a healthcare worker with PCR-confirmed SARS-CoV-2 infection or an uninfected control (not recorded which).

This clonotype has just a few counts. The gene calls are TRBV28 and TRBJ2-7; D not certain. V was shortened by 3 bases and J by 6 bases, with 9 bases between the two germline ends. CDR3 length equals 12 residues. The germline gives CDR1 MDHEN, CDR2 SYDVKM. The CDR3 reads CASSFLGREQYF. CDR3 coding DNA: TGTGCCAGCAGTTTCCTCGGGCGCGAGCAGTACTTC.

This clonotype appeared many times. The gene calls are TRBV5-5 and TRBJ2-3; 7 nucleotides align to TRBD2. Germline trimming cut 0 bases from V and 2 bases from J; bases unmatched to any gene: 6. The germline gives CDR1 SGHKS, CDR2 YYEKEE (reference sequence). This CDR3 comprises 16 residues. Here the CDR3 DNA reads TGTGCCAGCAGCTTGGGCCTAGCGGTAAACACAGATACGCAGTATTTT. Translation gives CASSLGLAVNTDTQYF.

The V gene is TRBV20-1, the J gene TRBJ2-7; D is possibly TRBD2 (5 bases). The V end lost 1 base, the J end lost 3 bases, and 10 bases lay between the germline ends. This CDR3 comprises 13 residues. The germline CDR1 and CDR2 sequences are DFQATT and SNEGSKA (reference sequence). CDR3 sequence (DNA): TGCAGTGCTAGAGGTAGCGACGACTACGAGCAGTACTTC. This gives the protein CSARGSDDYEQYF.

The V call is TRBV2, the J call TRBJ2-7; TRBD2 might be the D (5 bases). Looked up from germline, CDR1 is SNHLY and CDR2 is FYNNEI. The CDR3 extends over 12 amino acids. The V gene lost 6 bases and the J gene lost 6 bases, with 12 bases spanning the gap. CDR3: CASSKEGREQYF. CDR3 DNA: TGTGCCAGCAGCAAAGAGGGCCGCGAGCAGTACTTC.

V usage is TRBV10-3 and J usage is TRBJ2-2; 7 bases are shared with TRBD2. CDR1 is ENHRY, CDR2 SYGVKD, per germline. There are 12 residues in the CDR3. The ends lost 11 bases at V and 7 bases at J; junction bases unmatched: 7. CDR3 region: CASGRGDGELFF. CDR3 DNA sequence: TGTGCCTCGGGGAGGGGCGACGGGGAGCTGTTTTTT.

This clonotype has at least ten counts. V usage is TRBV30 and J usage is TRBJ1-5; D gene uncertain. The CDR3 has 13 amino acids. V lost 0 bases and J lost 3, with 6 bases in between. CDR1 is GTSNPN and CDR2 is SVGIG in the germline V gene (reference sequence). The CDR3 DNA is TGTGCCTGGAGTGTAAAACCCAATCAGCCCCAGCATTTT. Amino acids: CAWSVKPNQPQHF.

This clonotype was detected many times. The rearrangement uses TRBV5-1 and TRBJ2-7; a possible D gene is TRBD2 (5 bases). The ends were cut back, 3 bases at V and 6 bases at J, with 16 bases in the middle. Germline V gene sequence: CDR1 SGHRS, CDR2 YFSETQ. This CDR3 has 14 residues. The chain's CDR3 is CASSSSGITSEQYF. DNA of the CDR3: TGCGCCAGCAGCTCCTCCGGGATCACTTCCGAGCAGTACTTC.

This chain links TRBV6-1 with TRBJ2-7, with a weak D call TRBD2 (5 bases). Per the germline V gene, CDR1 is MNHNS and CDR2 is SASEGT. V gave up 6 bases and J gave up 0 bases, with 9 bases separating them. This CDR3 has 13 amino acids. The CDR3 DNA reads as TGTGCCAGCAGCGATACTAGCTCCTACGAGCAGTACTTC. It encodes CASSDTSSYEQYF.

This clonotype was seen a handful of times. The chain links TRBV29-1 to TRBJ1-5; D is ambiguous. The germline gives CDR1 SQVTM, CDR2 ANQGSEA. This CDR3 has 13 residues. Trimming stripped 4 bases from V and 0 bases from J, with 7 bases between. As DNA, the CDR3 is TGCAGCGTTGGGGAGGGTAGCAATCAGCCCCAGCATTTT. Its protein is CSVGEGSNQPQHF.

Comments on this clonotype: A much larger clone differs from this one at a single base, so this may be a read error. The chain combines TRBV5-1 with TRBJ1-4; TRBD1 agrees at 9 bases. Per germline, CDR1 SGHRS and CDR2 YFSETQ. With V trimmed by 4 bases and J by 7 bases, 8 bases remained unmatched. The length of the CDR3 is 15 residues. The CDR3 sequence: CASSKQGALLEKLFF. The CDR3, as DNA: TGCGCCAGCAGCAAACAGGGGGCGTTGCTTGAAAAACTGTTTTTT.

This clonotype was detected many times. The chain carries TRBV12-3 or TRBV12-4 and TRBJ2-3; 7 bases line up with TRBD1. The CDR3 is 15 amino acids. J gave up 4 bases and V 5 bases, and 9 bases lay outside the gene matches. CDR3 sequence (DNA): TGTGCCAGCAGTAGGGGACAGTCCGGCCCAGATACGCAGTATTTT. Protein product: CASSRGQSGPDTQYF.

This clonotype occurred many times. This chain connects TRBV3-1 to TRBJ1-2; D ambiguous. Germline CDR1 reads LGHDT; CDR2 reads YNNKEL (reference sequence). This CDR3 is built from 16 residues. Trimming removed 3 bases at V and 8 bases at J, with 22 bases between. The CDR3, as DNA: TGTGCCAGCAGCCACAGTCGGGCCTCCTCCTGGAGGGGCTACACCTTC. This sequence encodes CASSHSRASSWRGYTF.

This clonotype was seen repeatedly, ten times or more. This chain links TRBV6-5 with TRBJ1-5, with a weak D call TRBD1 (5 bases). CDR1 MNHEY and CDR2 SVGAGI come from the germline V gene. The ends were cut back, 1 base at V and 9 bases at J, with 13 bases in the middle. There are 14 residues in the CDR3. CDR3 protein: CASSYYQGSSPQHF. For the CDR3, the DNA is TGTGCCAGCAGTTACTACCAGGGATCATCGCCCCAGCATTTT.

This clonotype was detected ten times or more. The rearrangement joins TRBV20-1 to TRBJ1-5, with a possible D match to TRBD1 (6 bases). Germline V gene sequence: CDR1 DFQATT, CDR2 SNEGSKA (reference sequence). This CDR3 has 14 residues. Trimming cost V 6 bases and J 7 bases, with 19 bases left between them. The CDR3 here is CSAARGLSEQPQHF. The CDR3 bases are TGCAGTGCCGCACGGGGGCTTAGTGAACAGCCCCAGCATTTT.

This chain joins TRBV29-1 and TRBJ2-2, with D possibly TRBD2 on 7 matching bases. This CDR3 contains 13 residues. Germline V lookup: CDR1 SQVTM, CDR2 ANQGSEA. The CDR3 sequence is CGGAAGRSGELFF. DNA of the CDR3: TGCGGGGGGGCCGCAGGGAGGTCCGGGGAGCTGTTTTTT.

This clonotype was counted at least ten times. The CDR3 loop is CASSEWDEQFF. For the CDR3, the DNA is TGTGCCAGCTCCGAGTGGGATGAGCAGTTCTTC. This rearrangement joins TRBV6-1 to TRBJ2-1; no firm D call. This CDR3 has 11 amino acids. V lost 8 bases and J 8 bases, leaving 10 bases between the germline ends. Germline assignment: CDR1 MNHNS and CDR2 SASEGT.

The gene calls are TRBV7-8 and TRBJ2-5; 7 nucleotides line up with TRBD2. V lost 4 bases to trimming and J lost 5 bases; unmatched junction nucleotides: 13. Per the germline V gene, CDR1 is SGHVS and CDR2 is FQNEAQ. The CDR3 has 16 residues. The CDR3 sequence: CASSSRTRLAGETQYF. CDR3 coding DNA: TGTGCCAGCAGCTCCCGGACTAGGCTCGCGGGGGAGACCCAGTACTTC.

This clonotype was seen repeatedly, ten times or more. J is TRBJ2-3 and V is TRBV7-2, with 10 bases matching TRBD2. This CDR3 comprises 18 residues. The trim removed 5 bases at V and 6 bases at J, leaving 17 bases unmatched. Germline V gene lookup returns CDR1 SGHTA and CDR2 FQGNSA. The CDR3, as DNA: TGTGCCAGCAGCCCCCCGCTAGGAAGGACTAGCGGTCGGGATACGCAGTATTTT. Amino acids: CASSPPLGRTSGRDTQYF.

This clonotype appeared many times. The chain uses TRBV11-2 and TRBJ2-1; 13 bases are shared with TRBD2. Per germline, CDR1 SGHAT and CDR2 FQNNGV. This CDR3 has 17 amino acids. With V trimmed by 5 bases and J by 2 bases, 6 bases remained unmatched. Here the CDR3 reads CASSKRGTSGTYNEQFF. In nucleotides, the CDR3 is TGTGCCAGCAGCAAAAGGGGGACTAGCGGGACCTACAATGAGCAGTTCTTC.

This clonotype was observed many times. The chain has TRBV6-5 and TRBJ1-1; D is perhaps TRBD1 (5 bases). Germline V CDR1 and CDR2: MNHEY, SVGAGI. This CDR3 is 14 amino acids long. V was pared by 7 bases and J by 1 base, with 13 bases between. CDR3 sequence (DNA): TGTGCCAGCATAGGGACGCTCCAGAACACTGAAGCTTTCTTT. Encoded protein: CASIGTLQNTEAFF.

The chain carries TRBV2 and TRBJ1-2; TRBD1 agrees at 8 bases. This CDR3 contains 14 residues. V lost 8 bases and J lost 4; bases outside the gene matches: 9. From germline, CDR1 is SNHLY and CDR2 FYNNEI. Here the CDR3 reads CASADRGLSYGYTF. CDR3 sequence (DNA): TGTGCCAGCGCAGACAGGGGACTCTCCTATGGCTACACCTTC.

To note about this clonotype: It may be a read error: a sequence one base away is much more abundant. The chain employs TRBV5-4 and TRBJ2-3, with 12 positions matching TRBD2. The CDR3 is 16 amino acids. Germline CDR1 and CDR2: SGHNT and YYREEE (reference sequence). In DNA form, the CDR3 reads TGTGACAGCAGCACACGGACTAGCGGGACCGGGTATACGCAGTATTTT. The encoded protein is CDSSTRTSGTGYTQYF.

The chain combines TRBV30 with TRBJ2-1; tentative D call: TRBD2 (7 bases). There are 15 residues in the CDR3. With 2 bases removed from V and 5 bases from J, the gap between germline ends came to 16 bases. Germline values: CDR1 GTSNPN, CDR2 SVGIG (reference sequence). CDR3 in amino acids: CAWSPLGGANNEQFF. The CDR3 nucleotides are TGTGCCTGGAGTCCCTTGGGGGGGGCAAACAATGAGCAGTTCTTC.

About this clonotype: At one of its ends the junction is not consistent with the germline gene, which may arise from a read error. The chain combines TRBV19 with TRBJ2-1, with 7 nucleotides matching TRBD1. Germline V gives CDR1 LNHDA, CDR2 SQIVND (reference sequence). This CDR3 contains 15 residues. The CDR3 nucleotides read TGTGTCAGTAGTATGCTCGACAGGGTCTACAATGAGCAGTTCTTC. Translation: CVSSMLDRVYNEQFF.

This clonotype was observed a few times. The V gene is TRBV18, the J gene TRBJ2-1; a weak D match, TRBD1 (6 bases). V was trimmed by 3 bases and J by 3 bases, leaving 9 bases between them. There are 14 residues in the CDR3. Germline V lookup: CDR1 KGHSH, CDR2 LQKENI. DNA of the CDR3: TGTGCCAGCTCACCGACAGGACTCTACAATGAGCAGTTCTTC. It encodes CASSPTGLYNEQFF.

This clonotype turned up a few times. The chain carries TRBV29-1 and TRBJ1-2, with 7 bases lining up with TRBD1. The V and J ends lost 6 bases and 2 bases, in that order; junction bases with no gene match: 6. The CDR3 totals 13 residues. Germline CDR1 SQVTM, CDR2 ANQGSEA. Written as DNA, the CDR3 is TGCAGCGTGAGGGACAGCGTGAACTATGGCTACACCTTC. This codes for CSVRDSVNYGYTF.

This clonotype turned up a few times. The chain links TRBV23-1 to TRBJ1-1; 8 bases align to TRBD1. TRBV23-1 is labeled an ORF, and its function is uncertain. V trimming: 6 bases; J trimming: 5 bases; junction bases outside the gene matches: 11. This CDR3 contains 15 residues. The CDR3 DNA sequence: TGCGCCAGCAGGCCCGACAGGGGCAGGGGGACTGAAGCTTTCTTT. This sequence encodes CASRPDRGRGTEAFF.

This clonotype has more than one count but fewer than ten. The chain employs TRBV7-9 and TRBJ1-1; 9 bases are shared with TRBD1. V was pared by 4 bases and J by 11 bases, with 8 bases of the junction left unmatched. The CDR3 length is 13 residues. The germline gives CDR1 SEHNR, CDR2 FQNEAQ (reference sequence). The CDR3 coding sequence is TGTGCCAGCAGCTCGGACAGGGGCGCGGGGGCTTTCTTT. It specifies CASSSDRGAGAFF. Filled out from reference TRBV7-9 and TRBJ1-1, the complete variable domain reads DTGVSQNPRHKITKRGQNVTFRCDPISEHNRLYWYRQTLGQGPEFLTYFQNEAQLEKSRLLSDRFSAERPKGSFSTLEIQRTEQGDSAMYLCASSSDRGAGAFFGQGTRLTVV.

This chain uses TRBV9 with TRBJ2-2, with TRBD1 as a possible D gene (5 bases). The CDR3 loop spans 18 amino acids. The V end was cut by 0 bases, the J end by 7 bases, with 22 bases between. Germline CDR1 and CDR2: SGDLS and YYNGEE. CDR3 DNA sequence: TGTGCCAGCAGCGTAGGCGCAGGGCTCGGGTTCGTTGGCGGGGAGCTGTTTTTT. Its protein product is CASSVGAGLGFVGGELFF.

This clonotype came up a few times. V gene TRBV10-3 combines with J gene TRBJ2-3; 12 positions agree with TRBD2. The CDR3 contains 14 residues. V was pared by 6 bases and J by 7 bases, with 5 bases of the junction left unmatched. Germline V lookup: CDR1 ENHRY, CDR2 SYGVKD. The CDR3 DNA reads TGTGCCATCAGCGCTAGCGGGGGGGCATATACGCAGTATTTT. Encoded protein: CAISASGGAYTQYF.

This clonotype was counted a few times. The junction differs from germline at one of its ends, possibly a read error. The V gene is TRBV6-1, the J gene TRBJ1-6; D not resolved. CDR1 and CDR2 from the germline V gene are MNHNS and SASEGT. There are 13 residues in the CDR3. The CDR3 sequence: CASSPGVNSPLHF. Here the CDR3 DNA reads TGTGCCAGCAGTCCCGGGGTGAATTCACCCCTCCATTTT.